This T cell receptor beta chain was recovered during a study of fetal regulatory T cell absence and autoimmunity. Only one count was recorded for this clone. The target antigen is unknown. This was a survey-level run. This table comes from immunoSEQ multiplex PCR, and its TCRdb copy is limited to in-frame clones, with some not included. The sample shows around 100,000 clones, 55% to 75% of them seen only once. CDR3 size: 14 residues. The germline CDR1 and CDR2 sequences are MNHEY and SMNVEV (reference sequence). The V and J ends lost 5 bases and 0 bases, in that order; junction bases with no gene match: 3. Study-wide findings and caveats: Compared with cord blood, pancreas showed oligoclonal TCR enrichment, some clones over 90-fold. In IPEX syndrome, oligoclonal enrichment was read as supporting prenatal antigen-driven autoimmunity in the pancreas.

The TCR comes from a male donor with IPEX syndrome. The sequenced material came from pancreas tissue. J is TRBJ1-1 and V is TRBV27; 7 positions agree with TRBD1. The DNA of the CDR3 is TGTGCCAGCAGTCCGACAGGGTTGAACACTGAAGCTTTCTTT. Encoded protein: CASSPTGLNTEAFF.